This TCR beta chain was observed in a study of OX40 agonist ivuxolimab in advanced cancers. V was shortened by 0 bases and J by 2 bases, with 11 bases between the two germline ends. There are 15 residues in the CDR3. Germline V gene sequence: CDR1 SGHDT, CDR2 YYEEEE. Method: immunoSEQ multiplex PCR; TCRdb's copy keeps in-frame clones and lacks some. The table has approximately 6,500 clones, about four fifths seen once. The sample consisted of CD4+ or CD8+ T cells sorted from blood, taken in a trial of the OX40 agonist ivuxolimab. This chain uses TRBV5-6 with TRBJ1-2; the D gene is possibly TRBD1 (5 bases). This clonotype was sampled from an adult with an advanced solid tumor such as melanoma, head and neck, liver or kidney cancer. CDR3 protein: CASSLVRDPNYGYTF. Written as DNA, the CDR3 is TGTGCCAGCAGCTTGGTCAGGGATCCAAACTATGGCTACACCTTC. The complete variable domain, with remaining parts taken from reference TRBV5-6 and TRBJ1-2, reads DAGVTQSPTHLIKTRGQQVTLRCSPKSGHDTVSWYQQALGQGPQFIFQYYEEEERQRGNFPDRFSGHQFPNYSSELNVNALLLGDSALYLCASSLVRDPNYGYTFGSGTRLTVV.